The 23 T cell receptor beta chains below were found in one sample sequenced in a study of Ad26.COV2.S vaccination and SARS-CoV-2 variants. Libraries were prepared by immunoSEQ multiplex PCR; TCRdb keeps only in-frame clonotypes and omits some of them. The sample includes over 450,000 clones, 80% to 90% seen only once; the top ten take approximately 1.7%. Treatment denoted: about 20 received Ad26.COV2.S at low or high dose, single or two shots; 5 received placebo; per-sample allocation not given. Specimens were obtained on day 63 following the first vaccine or placebo injection. Material: peripheral blood, obtained in a trial of Ad26.COV2.S vaccine versus placebo. The receptors come from a person between 18 and 65 years old who received the Ad26.COV2.S COVID-19 vaccine or a placebo.

The V gene is TRBV7-9, the J gene TRBJ2-5; 11 positions match TRBD1. The trim removed 1 base at V and 3 bases at J, leaving 4 bases unmatched. The CDR3 extends over 16 amino acids. CDR1 and CDR2 (germline): SEHNR, FQNEAQ (reference sequence). CDR3 sequence (DNA): TGTGCCAGCAGCTTAGAGCGGACAGGGGGCAAAGAGACCCAGTACTTC. Translated, it gives CASSLERTGGKETQYF.

V usage is TRBV7-9 and J usage is TRBJ1-2; TRBD1 matches at 9 bases. J was trimmed by 2 bases and V by 6 bases; bases with no gene match: 7. Germline assignment: CDR1 SEHNR and CDR2 FQNEAQ (reference sequence). The CDR3 spans 15 residues. As DNA, the CDR3 is TGTGCCAGCAGGGGGAACAGGGGGCGAAACTATGGCTACACCTTC. It specifies CASRGNRGRNYGYTF.

The chain combines TRBV19 with TRBJ1-1; D is perhaps TRBD1 (6 bases). The germline gives CDR1 LNHDA, CDR2 SQIVND (reference sequence). V lost 4 bases, J lost 5 bases, and 14 bases lay in between. This CDR3 contains 14 residues. The DNA for the CDR3 is TGTGCCAGTAGTAGGGGGCGCGGGTGGACTGAAGCTTTCTTT. Translation gives CASSRGRGWTEAFF.

V gene TRBV19 combines with J gene TRBJ2-7; maybe TRBD2 (7 bases). This CDR3 is built from 15 residues. The germline V gene encodes CDR1 LNHDA and CDR2 SQIVND (reference sequence). V gave up 1 base and J gave up 0 bases, with 10 bases separating them. Here the CDR3 DNA reads TGTGCCAGTAGTATAGGCGGGGGACACTCCTACGAGCAGTACTTC. As protein: CASSIGGGHSYEQYF. Based on the CDR3 plus reference TRBV19 and TRBJ2-7, the full variable domain is DGGITQSPKYLFRKEGQNVTLSCEQNLNHDAMYWYRQDPGQGLRLIYYSQIVNDFQKGDIAEGYSVSREKKESFPLTVTSAQKNPTAFYLCASSIGGGHSYEQYFGPGTRLTVT.

As to this clone: One end of the junction does not line up with germline, which may come from a read error. V usage is TRBV6-5 and J usage is TRBJ2-7; D possibly matches TRBD1 or TRBD2 (5 bases each). The CDR3 spans 14 residues. Per germline, CDR1 MNHEY and CDR2 SVGAGI. The DNA for the CDR3 is TGTGCCAGCAGTTCTGACGGGACCTCCCACGAGCAGTACTTC. Translated: CASSSDGTSHEQYF.

The V and J genes are TRBV3-1 (or the pseudogene TRBV3-2) and TRBJ1-1, with D hard to call. Germline assignment: CDR1 LGHDT and CDR2 YNNKEL (reference sequence). The CDR3 spans 12 residues. The ends were cut back, 2 bases at V and 6 bases at J, with 7 bases in the middle. The CDR3 is CASSQPGAEAFF. Written as DNA, the CDR3 is TGTGCCAGCAGCCAACCTGGGGCTGAAGCTTTCTTT.

The rearrangement uses TRBV7-9 and TRBJ2-2; 8 nucleotides line up with TRBD2. This CDR3 is 17 amino acids long. Germline V gene data show CDR1 as SEHNR and CDR2 as FQNEAQ (reference sequence). V shed 1 base, J shed 1 base, and the junction held 5 bases outside the gene matches. The DNA of the CDR3 is TGTGCCAGCAGCTTAGTAAGCGGGGGCATGAACACCGGGGAGCTGTTTTTT. Protein: CASSLVSGGMNTGELFF. Filled out from reference TRBV7-9 and TRBJ2-2, the complete variable domain reads DTGVSQNPRHKITKRGQNVTFRCDPISEHNRLYWYRQTLGQGPEFLTYFQNEAQLEKSRLLSDRFSAERPKGSFSTLEIQRTEQGDSAMYLCASSLVSGGMNTGELFFGEGSRLTVL.

CDR3 nucleotides: TGCGCCAGCAGCTTCAGCGGGAGTGGCTACGAGCAGTACTTC. This codes for CASSFSGSGYEQYF. The genes are TRBV5-1 and TRBJ2-7; TRBD2 agrees at 8 bases. This CDR3 is built from 14 residues. Trimming took 2 bases from V and 3 from J; bases not matched to a gene: 4. Germline loops: CDR1 SGHRS, CDR2 YFSETQ.

The chain employs TRBV11-2 and TRBJ2-6, with D tentatively TRBD1 or TRBD2 (6 bases each). The CDR3 has 17 amino acids. The germline V and J ends were trimmed by 5 bases and 4 bases, with 18 bases remaining between them. Germline lookup yields CDR1 SGHAT and CDR2 FQNNGV. The DNA of the CDR3 is TGTGCCAGCAGCCACTACGTCTGGGGGGCAGGGGCCAACGTCCTGACTTTC. Translating it yields CASSHYVWGAGANVLTF.

The V gene is TRBV11-2, the J gene TRBJ2-7; no clear D. The CDR3 loop spans 16 amino acids. V dropped 1 base and J dropped 6 bases, with 19 bases sitting between them. Germline CDR1 reads SGHAT; CDR2 reads FQNNGV. The chain's CDR3 is CASSLAFRYLVPEQYF. The CDR3 region has the DNA TGTGCCAGCAGCTTAGCCTTCAGATACCTAGTCCCCGAGCAGTACTTC.

The V gene is TRBV21-1, the J gene TRBJ1-2. TRBV21-1 is annotated as a pseudogene. This CDR3 contains 15 residues. Here the CDR3 DNA reads TGTGCCAGCAGCACATCCGGGCCGAGGCGAGATGGCTACACCTTC. Amino acid sequence: CASSTSGPRRDGYTF.

Written as DNA, the CDR3 is TGTGCCAGCTGCCCGGGGAGCCCCTACGAGCAGTACTTC. This sequence encodes CASCPGSPYEQYF. The rearrangement joins TRBV28 to TRBJ2-7; maybe TRBD2 (5 bases). Germline values: CDR1 MDHEN, CDR2 SYDVKM. The V end was cut by 8 bases, the J end by 2 bases, with 13 bases between. The length of the CDR3 is 13 residues.

This clone was seen just once. The CDR3 DNA follows: TGTGCCAGCAGGGGTTTATTGGTCGCTGAAGCTTTCTTT. This encodes CASRGLLVAEAFF. The chain is built from TRBV28 and TRBJ1-1; unclear D gene. Germline assignment: CDR1 MDHEN and CDR2 SYDVKM. The length of the CDR3 is 13 residues. V lost 6 bases to trimming and J lost 6 bases, with 14 bases between them.

J is TRBJ1-5 and V is TRBV5-8; TRBD1 agrees at 7 bases. Germline V gene sequence: CDR1 SGHTS, CDR2 YDEGEE. The trim removed 0 bases at V and 4 bases at J, leaving 4 bases unmatched. The length of the CDR3 is 15 residues. This CDR3 is CASSLVGTANQPQHF. The CDR3 DNA reads TGTGCCAGCAGCTTGGTTGGGACAGCGAATCAGCCCCAGCATTTT. Supplemented by reference TRBV5-8 and TRBJ1-5, the full variable domain reads EAGVTQSPTHLIKTRGQQATLRCSPISGHTSVYWYQQALGLGLQFLLWYDEGEERNRGNFPPRFSGRQFPNYSSELNVNALELEDSALYLCASSLVGTANQPQHFGDGTRLSIL.

This clone was seen a single time. The chain recombines TRBV10-2 with TRBJ1-4; TRBD1 matches at 7 bases. Trimming at V came to 6 bases and at J to 5 bases, leaving 9 bases not matched to a gene. CDR1 is WSHSY, CDR2 SAAADI, per germline. The CDR3 runs to 15 residues. The CDR3 spells CASRTGQVANEKLFF. The CDR3 coding sequence is TGCGCCAGCAGGACTGGACAGGTCGCCAATGAAAAACTGTTTTTT.

The chain has TRBV19 and TRBJ2-5; D not certain. This CDR3 comprises 13 residues. The V end was cut by 7 bases, the J end by 2 bases, with 11 bases between. Looked up from germline, CDR1 is LNHDA and CDR2 is SQIVND (reference sequence). The DNA for the CDR3 is TGTGCCAGTACCCAGCGATTTCAAGAGACCCAGTACTTC. Translation: CASTQRFQETQYF.

The rearrangement uses TRBV18 and TRBJ1-5, with a possible D match to TRBD1 (5 bases). The CDR3 loop spans 15 amino acids. Germline V gene data show CDR1 as KGHSH and CDR2 as LQKENI. Trimming took 3 bases from V and 1 from J, leaving 10 bases between them. The CDR3 reads CASSPTGSSNQPQHF. CDR3 nucleotides: TGTGCCAGCTCACCTACAGGCTCAAGCAATCAGCCCCAGCATTTT. The entire variable domain, with the rest obtained from reference TRBV18 and TRBJ1-5, is as follows: NAGVMQNPRHLVRRRGQEARLRCSPMKGHSHVYWYRQLPEEGLKFMVYLQKENIIDESGMPKERFSAEFPKEGPSILRIQQVVRGDSAAYFCASSPTGSSNQPQHFGDGTRLSIL.

The V gene is TRBV2, the J gene TRBJ2-3; D may be TRBD2 (7 bases). This CDR3 has 16 amino acids. The V and J ends lost 6 bases and 5 bases respectively, with 21 bases between them. Germline V gene lookup returns CDR1 SNHLY and CDR2 FYNNEI. The CDR3 protein is CASSPLERGARDTQYF. DNA of the CDR3: TGTGCCAGCAGCCCCTTGGAACGGGGGGCGAGAGATACGCAGTATTTT.

CDR3 sequence reads: CASSSWEGAYEQYF. CDR3 coding DNA: TGTGCCAGCAGTTCTTGGGAGGGGGCCTACGAGCAGTACTTC. The chain joins TRBV27 to TRBJ2-7; D is perhaps TRBD2 (7 bases). Germline CDR1 reads MNHEY; CDR2 reads SMNVEV (reference sequence). The CDR3 length is 14 residues. Between the trimmed V and J ends, which lost 4 bases and 2 bases, there was a span of 12 bases.

This chain uses TRBV29-1 with TRBJ2-3; D gene uncertain. The CDR3 is 12 residues long. V lost 0 bases, J lost 2 bases, and 3 bases lay in between. Germline values: CDR1 SQVTM, CDR2 ANQGSEA. The CDR3 region is CSVEDNTDTQYF. The CDR3 bases are TGCAGCGTTGAAGATAACACAGATACGCAGTATTTT.

This chain uses TRBV7-9 with TRBJ2-5, with 8 bases aligning to TRBD2. CDR3 length: 15 amino acids. J was trimmed by 1 base and V by 3 bases; bases with no gene match: 4. CDR1 and CDR2 from the germline V gene are SEHNR and FQNEAQ (reference sequence). The CDR3 nucleotides read TGTGCCAGCAGCTTGGTAGCGGGGTTCCAAGAGACCCAGTACTTC. Protein: CASSLVAGFQETQYF.

The chain carries TRBV6-5 and TRBJ2-2; 7 nucleotides match TRBD1. The CDR3 covers 13 residues. The V gene end was trimmed by 6 bases and the J gene end by 6 bases; junction bases not matched to a gene: 4. The germline CDR1 and CDR2 sequences are MNHEY and SVGAGI. The DNA for the CDR3 is TGTGCCAGCAGAAAGGGACAGTCCGGGGAGCTGTTTTTT. It specifies CASRKGQSGELFF.

This chain connects TRBV2 to TRBJ1-1; 9 nucleotides match TRBD1. J was trimmed by 8 bases and V by 4 bases; bases with no gene match: 2. CDR3 length equals 12 residues. The germline gives CDR1 SNHLY, CDR2 FYNNEI. The CDR3 bases are TGTGCCAGCAGTGTAGGGACAGGGGAAGCTTTCTTT. Protein: CASSVGTGEAFF.